This TCR beta chain originates from a study of OX40 agonist ivuxolimab in advanced cancers. Findings and limits, study-wide: Clones of CD4+ and CD8+ blood T cells grew by week 6 at doses of 0.1 to 3.0 mg/kg.

This CDR3 contains 18 residues. Germline V gives CDR1 LNHDA, CDR2 SQIVND (reference sequence). Deletions cut 3 bases from V and 0 bases from J, with 18 bases between. No patient had autoimmune disease or received systemic immunosuppression. Here immunoSEQ multiplex PCR was the method, and the copy in TCRdb shows in-frame clones only, minus some. The sample has approximately 25,000 clones, 86% seen once. This clone was detected only once. Its antigen is unknown. This sample comprised CD4+ or CD8+ T cells sorted from blood, obtained in a trial of the OX40 agonist ivuxolimab. This TCR came from an adult with an advanced solid tumor such as melanoma, head and neck, liver or kidney cancer. V usage is TRBV19 and J usage is TRBJ2-1, with D uncertain. CDR3 sequence (DNA): TGTGCCAGTAGTATGGGTTGGGCGGAGATTGCCTCCTACAATGAGCAGTTCTTC. Its protein is CASSMGWAEIASYNEQFF. Combining the CDR3 with reference TRBV19 and TRBJ2-1 gives the whole variable domain DGGITQSPKYLFRKEGQNVTLSCEQNLNHDAMYWYRQDPGQGLRLIYYSQIVNDFQKGDIAEGYSVSREKKESFPLTVTSAQKNPTAFYLCASSMGWAEIASYNEQFFGPGTRLTVL.